The 18 T cell receptor beta chains presented below share a single source sample, sequenced in a study of blood T cell repertoires in COVID-19. Profiled with immunoSEQ multiplex PCR; TCRdb holds only in-frame clones, not every one. The sample carries under 95,000 clones, under 85% recorded once. Sequenced material: peripheral blood. The receptors derive from a woman in her sixties or seventies with acute or convalescent COVID-19.

The gene calls are TRBV6-1 and TRBJ1-1; weak D call: TRBD1 (6 bases). The V gene lost 3 bases and the J gene lost 8 bases, with 10 bases spanning the gap. CDR3 length: 12 amino acids. CDR1 is MNHNS and CDR2 is SASEGT in the germline V gene. DNA for the CDR3: TGTGCCAGCAGTGATTGGACAGCGGAAGCTTTCTTT. Its protein is CASSDWTAEAFF.

This clone was counted a single time. The V gene is TRBV10-3, the J gene TRBJ2-3, with 7 bases lining up with TRBD1. V dropped 6 bases and J dropped 2; count of bases not matched to a gene: 2. Germline CDR1 ENHRY, CDR2 SYGVKD. The CDR3 contains 13 residues. For the CDR3, the DNA is TGTGCCATCAGAGGGACAGTCACAGATACGCAGTATTTT. It codes for CAIRGTVTDTQYF.

V and J are TRBV6-5 and TRBJ1-2; 9 positions agree with TRBD1. The CDR3 spans 14 residues. V lost 6 bases to trimming and J lost 4 bases; unmatched junction nucleotides: 6. Germline CDR1 is MNHEY and CDR2 is SVGAGI. CDR3 residues: CASSGRTGAYGYTF. The CDR3 nucleotides read TGTGCCAGCAGCGGACGGACAGGGGCCTATGGCTACACCTTC.

The chain joins TRBV5-1 to TRBJ2-7, with a tentative D call TRBD2 (5 bases). Germline lookup yields CDR1 SGHRS and CDR2 YFSETQ. CDR3 length: 14 amino acids. The V and J ends lost 0 bases and 5 bases respectively, with 12 bases between them. The DNA of the CDR3 is TGCGCCAGCAGCTTGGCTAGCTTCCCTGACGAGCAGTACTTC. The encoded protein is CASSLASFPDEQYF.

The rearrangement links TRBV6-1 to TRBJ1-5, with a tentative D call TRBD1 (5 bases). Germline CDR1 is MNHNS and CDR2 is SASEGT. CDR3 length: 15 residues. The germline V and J ends were trimmed by 1 base and 5 bases, with 12 bases remaining between them. Written as DNA, the CDR3 is TGTGCCAGCAGTGAAGACCCAGCAGGGTATCAGCCCCAGCATTTT. Translation gives CASSEDPAGYQPQHF.

The chain combines TRBV11-2 with TRBJ1-2; 11 nucleotides match TRBD1. Per germline, CDR1 SGHAT and CDR2 FQNNGV. V dropped 7 bases and J dropped 8; count of bases not matched to a gene: 9. The length of the CDR3 is 14 residues. The CDR3 bases are TGTGCCAGCACCCCTGGACAGGGGGCACGAGGCTACACCTTC. This translates into CASTPGQGARGYTF.

This chain connects TRBV3-1 (or the pseudogene TRBV3-2) to TRBJ2-5; a possible D gene is TRBD2 (5 bases). Trimming cost V 2 bases and J 2 bases, with 9 bases left between them. The CDR3 runs 14 residues. Looked up from germline, CDR1 is LGHDT and CDR2 is YNNKEL (reference sequence). The CDR3 DNA reads TGTGCCAGCAGCCAATTGAGCGGACAAGAGACCCAGTACTTC. Translating gives CASSQLSGQETQYF.

This clone was counted between two and nine times. The chain carries TRBV28 and TRBJ1-5; D is possibly TRBD1 (6 bases). The length of the CDR3 is 14 residues. Trimming stripped 6 bases from V and 5 bases from J, with 14 bases between. Per the germline V gene, CDR1 is MDHEN and CDR2 is SYDVKM. CDR3 in DNA: TGTGCCAGCAGCCTCGGACAGACTTATCAGCCCCAGCATTTT. It specifies CASSLGQTYQPQHF.

This rearrangement joins TRBV19 to TRBJ2-7; weak D call: TRBD2 (5 bases). The CDR3 has 13 residues. V dropped 4 bases and J dropped 3 bases, with 10 bases sitting between them. Looked up from germline, CDR1 is LNHDA and CDR2 is SQIVND (reference sequence). The CDR3 nucleotides read TGTGCCAGTAGTAAAGGACGGGACTACGAGCAGTACTTC. It encodes CASSKGRDYEQYF.

This clone was recorded a few times. The chain has TRBV12-3 or TRBV12-4 and TRBJ1-1; D is unresolved. V lost 6 bases and J 1 base, leaving 9 bases between the germline ends. The CDR3 is made up of 13 amino acids. This chain's CDR3 is CASSLSRNTEAFF. For the CDR3, the DNA is TGTGCCAGCAGCCTAAGTCGGAACACTGAAGCTTTCTTT.

This clone was seen a single time. CDR3: CAWSAIRGLTRTAYYGYTF. CDR3 nucleotides: TGTGCCTGGAGTGCCATTAGAGGCCTCACTAGGACGGCTTACTATGGCTACACCTTC. V is TRBV30 and J is TRBJ1-2; D is unclear. Trimming removed 1 base from V and 3 bases from J, with 27 bases in between. The germline gives CDR1 GTSNPN, CDR2 SVGIG (reference sequence). The CDR3 length is 19 residues.

This clone was counted a few times. The chain combines TRBV7-2 with TRBJ2-1, with D perhaps TRBD2 (5 bases). This CDR3 spans 15 amino acids. CDR1 is SGHTA, CDR2 FQGNSA, per germline. V lost 3 bases, J lost 2 bases, and 11 bases lay in between. The CDR3 DNA reads TGTGCCAGCAGCTTTTCGGGGATCACCTACAATGAGCAGTTCTTC. The encoded protein is CASSFSGITYNEQFF.

The rearrangement uses TRBV5-5 and TRBJ2-3, with TRBD2 as a possible D gene (5 bases). CDR3 length: 15 amino acids. Trimming removed 5 bases at V and 0 bases at J, with 13 bases between. Germline values: CDR1 SGHKS, CDR2 YYEKEE (reference sequence). CDR3 in amino acids: CASRLDGPSTDTQYF. In DNA form, the CDR3 reads TGTGCCAGCAGACTAGACGGGCCTAGCACAGATACGCAGTATTTT.

The chain recombines TRBV2 with TRBJ1-2; TRBD1 agrees at 11 bases. Germline V gene sequence: CDR1 SNHLY, CDR2 FYNNEI. V was pared by 9 bases and J by 4 bases, with 4 bases of the junction left unmatched. The CDR3 has 13 amino acids. The CDR3 loop reads CARAGTGGYGYTF. For the CDR3, the DNA is TGTGCCAGAGCCGGGACAGGGGGCTATGGCTACACCTTC.

The chain combines TRBV10-3 with TRBJ2-1, with 9 bases lining up with TRBD1. Germline V CDR1 and CDR2: ENHRY, SYGVKD. The CDR3 spans 14 residues. The V segment lost 10 bases and the J segment 5 bases; nucleotides outside the gene matches: 9. The CDR3 region is CATWDRVENNEQFF. CDR3 nucleotide sequence: TGTGCCACCTGGGACAGGGTCGAAAACAATGAGCAGTTCTTC.

This clone has a handful of counts. The chain is built from TRBV7-2 and TRBJ2-7; 8 nucleotides line up with TRBD2. The trim removed 2 bases at V and 2 bases at J, leaving 5 bases unmatched. Germline V gene lookup returns CDR1 SGHTA and CDR2 FQGNSA. There are 15 residues in the CDR3. The CDR3 DNA is TGTGCCAGCAGCTTATTTAGCGGGGCCCCCTACGAGCAGTACTTC. It yields the protein CASSLFSGAPYEQYF.

This chain joins TRBV28 and TRBJ1-1, with 11 bases matching TRBD1. The CDR3 spans 13 residues. V shed 3 bases, J shed 9 bases, and the junction held 3 bases outside the gene matches. The germline V gene encodes CDR1 MDHEN and CDR2 SYDVKM. The CDR3 region is CASSLGDRGKAFF. The CDR3 nucleotides read TGTGCCAGCAGTTTGGGGGACAGGGGGAAAGCTTTCTTT.

This clone appeared once. The chain employs TRBV6-5 and TRBJ1-2; 8 nucleotides align to TRBD1. The CDR3 is made up of 15 amino acids. Germline CDR1 and CDR2: MNHEY and SVGAGI. V lost 5 bases, J lost 5 bases, and 10 bases stayed unmatched. In nucleotides, the CDR3 is TGTGCCAGCAGTCGGGCGGGGACAGGTGATTATGGCTACACCTTC. Its translation is CASSRAGTGDYGYTF.